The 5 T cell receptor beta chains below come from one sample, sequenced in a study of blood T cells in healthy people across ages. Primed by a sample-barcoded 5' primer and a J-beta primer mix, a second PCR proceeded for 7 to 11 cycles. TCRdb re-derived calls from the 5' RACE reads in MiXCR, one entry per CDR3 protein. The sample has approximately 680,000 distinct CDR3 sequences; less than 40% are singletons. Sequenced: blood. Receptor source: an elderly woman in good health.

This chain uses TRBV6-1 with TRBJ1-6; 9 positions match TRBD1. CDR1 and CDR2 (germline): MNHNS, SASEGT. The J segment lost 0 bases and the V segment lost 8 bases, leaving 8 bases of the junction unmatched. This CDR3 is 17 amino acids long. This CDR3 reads CASRGTGKSSYNSPLHF. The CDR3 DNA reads TGTGCCAGCCGCGGGACAGGGAAGAGCTCCTATAATTCACCCCTCCACTTT.

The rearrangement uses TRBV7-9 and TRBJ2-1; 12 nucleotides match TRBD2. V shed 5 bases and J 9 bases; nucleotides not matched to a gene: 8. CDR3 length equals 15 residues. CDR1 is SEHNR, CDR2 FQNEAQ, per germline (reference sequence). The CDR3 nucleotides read TGTGCCAGCAGCCCACCTAGCGGGAGGGCCGGTGAGCAGTTCTTC. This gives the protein CASSPPSGRAGEQFF.

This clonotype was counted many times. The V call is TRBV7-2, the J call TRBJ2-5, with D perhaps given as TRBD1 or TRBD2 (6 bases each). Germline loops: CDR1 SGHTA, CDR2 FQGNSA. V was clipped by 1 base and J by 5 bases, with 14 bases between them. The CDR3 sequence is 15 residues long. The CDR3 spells CASSLVWGARETQYF. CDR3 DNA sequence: TGTGCCAGCAGCTTAGTTTGGGGGGCCCGGGAGACCCAGTACTTC.

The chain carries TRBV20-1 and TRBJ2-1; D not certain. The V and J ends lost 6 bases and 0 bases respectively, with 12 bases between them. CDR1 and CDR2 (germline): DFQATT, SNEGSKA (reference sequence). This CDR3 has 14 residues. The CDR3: CSAQSKSSYNEQFF. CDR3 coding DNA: TGCAGTGCCCAATCAAAGAGCTCCTACAATGAGCAGTTCTTC.

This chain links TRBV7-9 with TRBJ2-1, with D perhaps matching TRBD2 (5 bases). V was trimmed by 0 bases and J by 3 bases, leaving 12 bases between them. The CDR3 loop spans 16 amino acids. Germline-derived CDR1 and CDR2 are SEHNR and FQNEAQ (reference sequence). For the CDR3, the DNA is TGTGCCAGCAGCTTAGCGCCAGCGGATGACTACAATGAGCAGTTCTTC. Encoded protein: CASSLAPADDYNEQFF.